This record covers a single T cell receptor beta chain. The antigen is not known. The data were taken from a study of memory CD4+ T cells and cytomegalovirus serostatus. General observations from the study: Of 150 to 200 reported CMV TCRbeta sequences, roughly 70 were found in memory CD4+ repertoires.

Single viable CD3+CD4+CD8-CD45RO+ cells were sorted as the memory CD4+ T cells. Profiled with immunoSEQ multiplex PCR; TCRdb holds only in-frame clones, not every one. This table has 50,000 to 65,000 clones, roughly 78% appearing once. Sequencing used memory CD4+ T cells from blood. This TCR derives from an adult in good health and CMV-seronegative.

CDR3: CSARDPPEQYF. In DNA, the CDR3 is TGCAGTGCTAGGGACCCCCCAGAGCAGTACTTC. The rearrangement uses TRBV20-1 and TRBJ2-7; D is uncertain. CDR1 is DFQATT and CDR2 is SNEGSKA in the germline V gene (reference sequence). CDR3 length: 11 residues. V lost 3 bases, J lost 7 bases, and 10 bases lay in between.